A single sample is the source of the 18 T cell receptor beta chains below, sequenced in a study of blood T cell repertoires in COVID-19. Sequencing was performed with immunoSEQ multiplex PCR; in TCRdb, only in-frame clones are kept and a portion is missing. The data hold around 250,000 clones, with 70% to 90% observed a single time. Sequenced: peripheral blood. These receptors all stem from a man between 60 and 70 years old with acute or convalescent COVID-19.

The chain is built from TRBV6-5 and TRBJ1-4; 10 bases map to TRBD1. The germline CDR1 and CDR2 sequences are MNHEY and SVGAGI. J lost 3 bases, V lost 9 bases, and 1 base had no gene match. The CDR3 has 13 residues. This chain's CDR3 is CARGTGANEKLFF. The CDR3 region has the DNA TGTGCCAGGGGGACAGGGGCTAATGAAAAACTGTTTTTT.

The chain carries TRBV30 and TRBJ2-1, with a weak D call TRBD1 (6 bases). The CDR3 is 13 amino acids. Germline CDR1 and CDR2: GTSNPN and SVGIG (reference sequence). V gave up 0 bases and J gave up 10 bases, with 13 bases separating them. The chain's CDR3 is CAWSVGGGQEQFF. In DNA, the CDR3 is TGTGCCTGGAGTGTAGGGGGTGGGCAGGAGCAGTTCTTC.

This chain joins TRBV5-8 and TRBJ1-3; 7 nucleotides agree with TRBD1. V trimming: 3 bases; J trimming: 3 bases; junction bases outside the gene matches: 6. This CDR3 is 15 amino acids long. Per the germline V gene, CDR1 is SGHTS and CDR2 is YDEGEE. CDR3 coding DNA: TGTGCCAGCAGCTCGACAGGGTCAAATGGAAACACCATATATTTT. The encoded protein is CASSSTGSNGNTIYF. The full variable domain, rest sourced from reference TRBV5-8 and TRBJ1-3, is EAGVTQSPTHLIKTRGQQATLRCSPISGHTSVYWYQQALGLGLQFLLWYDEGEERNRGNFPPRFSGRQFPNYSSELNVNALELEDSALYLCASSSTGSNGNTIYFGEGSWLTVV.

The rearrangement uses TRBV27 and TRBJ1-5; D gene unclear. Per the germline V gene, CDR1 is MNHEY and CDR2 is SMNVEV (reference sequence). This CDR3 has 13 amino acids. V was trimmed by 2 bases and J by 7 bases, leaving 9 bases between them. This chain's CDR3 is CASSLASGQPQHF. As DNA, the CDR3 is TGTGCCAGCAGTTTAGCATCGGGACAGCCCCAGCATTTT.

The DNA of the CDR3 is TGCAGCGTTGGGTTCGGGGGTAAATTAACCGGGGAGCTGTTTTTT. Amino acids: CSVGFGGKLTGELFF. The J gene is TRBJ2-2, the V gene TRBV29-1; a weak D match, TRBD2 (6 bases). CDR3 length equals 15 residues. V lost 4 bases, J lost 5 bases, and 17 bases lay in between. CDR1 and CDR2 from the germline V gene are SQVTM and ANQGSEA.

The chain couples TRBV7-2 to TRBJ2-7, with D hard to call. Germline CDR1 SGHTA, CDR2 FQGNSA. Trimming shortened V by 3 bases and J by 7 bases, and 16 bases separated the two germline ends. This CDR3 is built from 14 residues. The DNA for the CDR3 is TGTGCCAGCAGCTTCGTCGCGGATTACGGAGAGCAGTACTTC. This encodes CASSFVADYGEQYF.

The chain combines TRBV30 with TRBJ1-3; 9 nucleotides line up with TRBD1. The CDR3 contains 17 residues. Trimming cost V 3 bases and J 0 bases; bases outside gene matches: 9. CDR1 and CDR2 from the germline V gene are GTSNPN and SVGIG (reference sequence). For the CDR3, the DNA is TGTGCCTGGAGGGGACCGAGACAGGGGGGCTCTGGAAACACCATATATTTT. This sequence encodes CAWRGPRQGGSGNTIYF.

The chain employs TRBV7-2 and TRBJ1-1; possible D gene TRBD1, 5 bases. Trimming left V 6 bases short and J 8 bases short, with 22 bases between. The CDR3 is 15 residues long. CDR1 and CDR2 from the germline V gene are SGHTA and FQGNSA. The CDR3, as DNA: TGTGCCAGCAGTCATAACCCCGACAGACCCCGGGAAGCTTTCTTT. Translated, it gives CASSHNPDRPREAFF.

The chain carries TRBV3-1 (or the pseudogene TRBV3-2) and TRBJ1-5; 10 bases are shared with TRBD1. V shed 3 bases and J 7 bases; nucleotides not matched to a gene: 6. Germline CDR1 and CDR2: LGHDT and YNNKEL (reference sequence). This CDR3 comprises 15 residues. CDR3 DNA sequence: TGTGCCAGCAGCCAGACAGGGGGCGCGGGACAGCCCCAGCATTTT. This gives the protein CASSQTGGAGQPQHF.

The CDR3 sequence is CASSPPGVRSYEQYF. CDR3 sequence (DNA): TGCGCCAGCAGCCCCCCAGGGGTTAGATCCTACGAGCAGTACTTC. The J gene is TRBJ2-7, the V gene TRBV4-1, with TRBD1 as a possible D gene (6 bases). The CDR3 spans 15 residues. In germline, CDR1 is MGHRA, CDR2 YSYEKL. With 4 bases removed from V and 1 base from J, the gap between germline ends came to 14 bases.

The chain carries TRBV7-9 and TRBJ2-7, with 8 bases identical to TRBD2. V lost 3 bases and J lost 2; bases outside the gene matches: 6. This CDR3 region has 15 residues. From germline, CDR1 is SEHNR and CDR2 FQNEAQ (reference sequence). The CDR3 sequence is CASSFGTRRTYEQYF. As DNA, the CDR3 is TGTGCCAGCAGCTTCGGGACTAGACGGACCTACGAGCAGTACTTC.

This clone came up a few times. This chain links TRBV9 with TRBJ2-5, with D possibly being TRBD2 (6 bases). The germline gives CDR1 SGDLS, CDR2 YYNGEE. The V end was cut by 0 bases, the J end by 3 bases, with 15 bases between. The CDR3 totals 16 residues. The CDR3 DNA reads TGTGCCAGCAGCGTAGGAAGCCGACTAGGAAAAGAGACCCAGTACTTC. This translates into CASSVGSRLGKETQYF.

The chain couples TRBV19 to TRBJ1-1; TRBD1 might be the D (5 bases). The germline V gene encodes CDR1 LNHDA and CDR2 SQIVND (reference sequence). The CDR3 loop spans 17 amino acids. V lost 3 bases and J 5 bases, leaving 22 bases between the germline ends. This CDR3 reads CASSIPGSGPRFTEAFF. DNA for the CDR3: TGTGCCAGTAGTATTCCAGGGTCCGGGCCCCGTTTTACTGAAGCTTTCTTT.

The chain uses TRBV5-4 and TRBJ1-1; D might be TRBD1 (6 bases). The CDR3 extends over 15 amino acids. Germline V gene lookup returns CDR1 SGHNT and CDR2 YYREEE (reference sequence). V dropped 0 bases and J dropped 0 bases, with 9 bases sitting between them. The CDR3 nucleotides read TGTGCCAGCAGCTTGGGACAGGCCATGAACACTGAAGCTTTCTTT. It encodes CASSLGQAMNTEAFF.

The chain links TRBV3-1 (or the pseudogene TRBV3-2) to TRBJ2-7; D is perhaps TRBD2 (6 bases). Between the trimmed V and J ends, which lost 3 bases and 0 bases, there was a span of 9 bases. The germline V gene has CDR1 LGHDT and CDR2 YNNKEL (reference sequence). CDR3 size: 14 residues. Written as DNA, the CDR3 is TGTGCCAGCAGCCAGGGCGGGGTCTCCTACGAGCAGTACTTC. Its translation is CASSQGGVSYEQYF.

The V gene is TRBV27, the J gene TRBJ2-2; 9 bases line up with TRBD2. From germline, CDR1 is MNHEY and CDR2 SMNVEV (reference sequence). V dropped 5 bases and J dropped 2; count of bases not matched to a gene: 12. CDR3 length: 18 amino acids. The CDR3 region is CASSTWGISGSNTGELFF. The CDR3 DNA is TGTGCCAGCAGTACTTGGGGGATTAGCGGGAGTAACACCGGGGAGCTGTTTTTT.

Here the CDR3 DNA reads TGTGCCAGCAGTCCCGGGACAGGGGGCAATCAGCCCCAGCATTTT. It translates to CASSPGTGGNQPQHF. The chain combines TRBV27 with TRBJ1-5, with 10 nucleotides matching TRBD1. J lost 2 bases, V lost 5 bases, and 3 bases had no gene match. The germline gives CDR1 MNHEY, CDR2 SMNVEV (reference sequence). The CDR3 sequence is 15 residues long.

The chain employs TRBV12-3 or TRBV12-4 and TRBJ2-5, with D hard to call. The germline V and J ends were trimmed by 6 bases and 5 bases, with 10 bases remaining between them. CDR3 length equals 12 residues. The DNA of the CDR3 is TGTGCCAGCAGACCCGACGGGGAGACCCAGTACTTC. Translation: CASRPDGETQYF.